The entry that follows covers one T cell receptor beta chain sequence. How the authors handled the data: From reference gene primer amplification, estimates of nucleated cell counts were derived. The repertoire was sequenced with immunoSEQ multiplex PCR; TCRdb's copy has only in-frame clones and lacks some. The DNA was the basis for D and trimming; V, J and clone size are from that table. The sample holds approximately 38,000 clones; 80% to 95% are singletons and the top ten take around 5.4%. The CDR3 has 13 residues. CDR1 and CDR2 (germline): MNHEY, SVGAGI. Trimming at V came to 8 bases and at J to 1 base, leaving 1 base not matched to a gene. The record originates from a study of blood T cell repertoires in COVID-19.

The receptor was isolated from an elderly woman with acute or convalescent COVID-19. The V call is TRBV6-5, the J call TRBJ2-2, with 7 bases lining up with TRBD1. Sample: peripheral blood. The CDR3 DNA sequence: TGTGCCAGCCGGGACAGGAACACCGGGGAGCTGTTTTTT. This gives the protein CASRDRNTGELFF.